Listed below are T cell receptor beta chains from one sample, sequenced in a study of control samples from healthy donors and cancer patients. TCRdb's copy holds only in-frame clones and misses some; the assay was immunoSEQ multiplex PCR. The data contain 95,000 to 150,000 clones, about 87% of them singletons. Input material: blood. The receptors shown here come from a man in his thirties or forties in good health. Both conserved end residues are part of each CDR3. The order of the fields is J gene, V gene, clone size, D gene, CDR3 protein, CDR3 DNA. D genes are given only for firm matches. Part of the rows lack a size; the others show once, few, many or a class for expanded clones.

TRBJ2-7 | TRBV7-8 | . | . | CASSPRTVSSYEQYF | TGTGCCAGCAGCCCAAGAACCGTCAGCTCCTACGAGCAGTACTTC
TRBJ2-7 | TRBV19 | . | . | CASGPTPYEQYF | TGTGCTTCCGGGCCAACTCCCTACGAGCAGTACTTC
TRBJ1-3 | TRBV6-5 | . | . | CASSPGPKGNTIYF | TGTGCCAGCAGTCCCGGGCCTAAAGGGAACACCATATATTTT
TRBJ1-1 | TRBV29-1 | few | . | CSVGMGENTEAFF | TGCAGCGTTGGAATGGGGGAGAACACTGAAGCTTTCTTT
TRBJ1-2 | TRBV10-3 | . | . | CAISELVSEYGYTF | TGTGCCATCAGTGAACTCGTAAGTGAATATGGCTACACCTTC
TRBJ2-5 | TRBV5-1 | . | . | CASSPGSLQETQYF | TGCGCCAGCAGCCCCGGGAGCCTTCAAGAGACCCAGTACTTC
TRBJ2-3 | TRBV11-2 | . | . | CASSFLAGADTQYF | TGTGCCAGCAGCTTCCTAGCTGGGGCAGATACGCAGTATTTT
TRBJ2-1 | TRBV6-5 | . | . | CASSYSGGRNEQFF | TGTGCCAGCAGTTACTCCGGGGGTCGAAATGAGCAGTTCTTC
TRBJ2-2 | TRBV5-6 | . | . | CASSFLTVNTGELFF | TGTGCCAGCAGCTTCTTGACAGTCAACACCGGGGAGCTGTTTTTT
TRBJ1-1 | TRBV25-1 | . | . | CASSEGQGNTEAFF | TGTGCCAGCAGTGAGGGGCAGGGGAACACTGAAGCTTTCTTT
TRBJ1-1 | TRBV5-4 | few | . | CASSLEGGEEAFF | TGTGCCAGCAGCTTGGAGGGAGGAGAGGAAGCTTTCTTT
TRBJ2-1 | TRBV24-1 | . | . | CAVGSWGRYNEQFF | TGTGCCGTGGGATCATGGGGCCGCTACAATGAGCAGTTCTTC
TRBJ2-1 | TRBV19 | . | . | CASSISRSSYNEQFF | TGTGCCAGTAGTATCAGTAGAAGCTCCTACAATGAGCAGTTCTTC
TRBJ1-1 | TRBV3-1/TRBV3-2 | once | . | CASSIGRPPMNTEAFF | TGTGCCAGCAGCATAGGACGTCCTCCCATGAACACTGAAGCTTTCTTT
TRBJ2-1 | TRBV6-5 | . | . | CASSSDILSYNEQFF | TGTGCCAGCAGTTCAGACATTCTCTCCTACAATGAGCAGTTCTTC
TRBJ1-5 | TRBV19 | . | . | CASREVSNQPQHF | TGTGCCAGTAGAGAAGTTAGCAATCAGCCCCAGCATTTT
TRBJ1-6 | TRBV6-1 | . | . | CASSERVSLLF | TGTGCCAGCAGTGAAAGGGTCTCCCTCCTCTTT
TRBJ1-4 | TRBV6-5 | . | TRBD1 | CASIPRDRGNEKLFF | TGTGCCAGCATCCCCAGGGACAGGGGGAATGAAAAACTGTTTTTT
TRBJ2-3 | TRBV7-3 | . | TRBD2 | CASSLNRDYEDTQYF | TGTGCCAGCAGCTTAAACCGGGACTACGAAGATACGCAGTATTTT
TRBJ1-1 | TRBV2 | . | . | CASSRDANTEAFF | TGTGCCAGCAGTAGGGACGCGAACACTGAAGCTTTCTTT
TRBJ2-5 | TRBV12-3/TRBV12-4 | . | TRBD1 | CASTPDREETQYF | TGTGCCAGCACCCCGGACAGGGAAGAGACCCAGTACTTC
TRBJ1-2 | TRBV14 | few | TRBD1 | CASRGQGANYGYTF | TGTGCCAGCAGAGGACAGGGGGCCAACTATGGCTACACCTTC